This entry lists 9 T cell receptor beta chains sequenced from one sample in a study of blood T cell repertoires in COVID-19. Sequencing used immunoSEQ multiplex PCR; TCRdb keeps in-frame clones, though not all of them. The data show some 200,000 clones, about 89% seen once. The sample was peripheral blood. These receptors originate from a man aged 40-49 years with active or convalescent COVID-19.

The chain carries TRBV28 and TRBJ2-3; D may be TRBD1 (5 bases). CDR1 is MDHEN, CDR2 SYDVKM, per germline. Trimming took off 6 bases at V and 2 bases at J, with 21 bases between the two ends. This CDR3 region has 17 residues. The CDR3 loop is CASSPGPQRTDTDTQYF. In DNA form, the CDR3 reads TGTGCCAGCAGCCCAGGGCCCCAGCGTACTGACACAGATACGCAGTATTTT. Complete variable domain (other parts from reference TRBV28 and TRBJ2-3): DVKVTQSSRYLVKRTGEKVFLECVQDMDHENMFWYRQDPGLGLRLIYFSYDVKMKEKGDIPEGYSVSREKKERFSLILESASTNQTSMYLCASSPGPQRTDTDTQYFGPGTRLTVL.

V usage is TRBV4-1 and J usage is TRBJ1-5; a weak D match, TRBD1 (5 bases). Trimming removed 1 base at V and 6 bases at J, with 16 bases between. Germline V gives CDR1 MGHRA, CDR2 YSYEKL. The CDR3 loop spans 16 amino acids. CDR3 amino acids: CASSQVGEAVGQPQHF. The CDR3 DNA reads TGCGCCAGCAGCCAAGTGGGGGAGGCGGTGGGTCAGCCCCAGCATTTT.

CDR3 bases: TGTGCCAGCTCCAAAGGACTGAATAACGGCTACACCTTC. Translating gives CASSKGLNNGYTF. The gene calls are TRBV6-5 and TRBJ1-2; D is unresolved. The CDR3 consists of 13 residues. CDR1 is MNHEY, CDR2 SVGAGI, per germline. The V gene lost 8 bases and the J gene lost 8 bases, with 18 bases spanning the gap.

The CDR3 region is CASSAGTSGGETQYF. In DNA form, the CDR3 reads TGTGCCAGCAGCGCGGGGACTAGCGGGGGTGAGACCCAGTACTTC. The chain combines TRBV9 with TRBJ2-5, with TRBD2 identical over 14 bases. In germline, CDR1 is SGDLS, CDR2 YYNGEE. This CDR3 comprises 15 residues. V shed 3 bases and J 5 bases; nucleotides not matched to a gene: 3. The full variable domain, rest sourced from reference TRBV9 and TRBJ2-5, is DSGVTQTPKHLITATGQRVTLRCSPRSGDLSVYWYQQSLDQGLQFLIQYYNGEERAKGNILERFSAQQFPDLHSELNLSSLELGDSALYFCASSAGTSGGETQYFGPGTRLLVL.

This clone was detected a few times. This rearrangement joins TRBV5-1 to TRBJ2-1; possibly TRBD2 for D (5 bases). CDR3 length equals 15 residues. Trimming stripped 2 bases from V and 2 bases from J, with 11 bases between. Germline V gene sequence: CDR1 SGHRS, CDR2 YFSETQ. The DNA for the CDR3 is TGCGCCAGCAGCTTAACCGGGGAAGCCTACAATGAGCAGTTCTTC. Translation gives CASSLTGEAYNEQFF.

This chain joins TRBV18 and TRBJ2-7; TRBD1 matches 7 bases. Germline CDR1 KGHSH, CDR2 LQKENI. Trimming took 4 bases from V and 7 from J; bases not matched to a gene: 4. This CDR3 is built from 12 residues. CDR3 protein: CASSQGAWEQYF. CDR3 nucleotide sequence: TGTGCCAGCTCACAGGGGGCGTGGGAGCAGTACTTC.

The chain employs TRBV7-9 and TRBJ2-6; a possible D gene is TRBD2 (5 bases). The germline CDR1 and CDR2 sequences are SEHNR and FQNEAQ (reference sequence). V was shortened by 3 bases and J by 2 bases, with 14 bases between the two germline ends. This CDR3 has 17 amino acids. The DNA of the CDR3 is TGTGCCAGCAGCTTCTCCGGCGGGCCGACTGGGGCCAACGTCCTGACTTTC. It translates to CASSFSGGPTGANVLTF.

This chain connects TRBV6-5 to TRBJ1-4; 7 positions match TRBD1. The CDR3 length is 14 residues. With 6 bases clipped from V and 7 bases from J, the junction kept 8 bases outside the gene matches. CDR1 is MNHEY, CDR2 SVGAGI, per germline. CDR3 region: CASSLRQGSEKLFF. Here the CDR3 DNA reads TGTGCCAGCAGCCTTAGACAGGGCAGTGAAAAACTGTTTTTT.

The genes are TRBV4-1 and TRBJ2-6; D remains unclear. With 4 bases removed from V and 3 bases from J, the gap between germline ends came to 16 bases. The CDR3 has 17 residues. The germline gives CDR1 MGHRA, CDR2 YSYEKL. The CDR3 sequence is CASSPLLVPGGANVLTF. CDR3 in DNA: TGCGCCAGCAGCCCACTATTGGTGCCCGGTGGGGCCAACGTCCTGACTTTC.